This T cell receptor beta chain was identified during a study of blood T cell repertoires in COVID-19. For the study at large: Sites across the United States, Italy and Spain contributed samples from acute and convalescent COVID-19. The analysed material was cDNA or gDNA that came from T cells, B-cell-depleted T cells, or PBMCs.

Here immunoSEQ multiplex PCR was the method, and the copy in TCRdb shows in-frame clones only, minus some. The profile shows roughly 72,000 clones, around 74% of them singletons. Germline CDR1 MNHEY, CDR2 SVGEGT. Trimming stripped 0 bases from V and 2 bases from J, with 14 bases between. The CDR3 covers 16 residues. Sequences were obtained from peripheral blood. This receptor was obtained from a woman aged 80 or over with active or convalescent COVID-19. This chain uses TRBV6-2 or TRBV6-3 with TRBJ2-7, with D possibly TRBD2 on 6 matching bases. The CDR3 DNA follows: TGTGCCAGCAGTTACTCGAGGAGGGGATCGACCTACGAGCAGTACTTC. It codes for CASSYSRRGSTYEQYF.